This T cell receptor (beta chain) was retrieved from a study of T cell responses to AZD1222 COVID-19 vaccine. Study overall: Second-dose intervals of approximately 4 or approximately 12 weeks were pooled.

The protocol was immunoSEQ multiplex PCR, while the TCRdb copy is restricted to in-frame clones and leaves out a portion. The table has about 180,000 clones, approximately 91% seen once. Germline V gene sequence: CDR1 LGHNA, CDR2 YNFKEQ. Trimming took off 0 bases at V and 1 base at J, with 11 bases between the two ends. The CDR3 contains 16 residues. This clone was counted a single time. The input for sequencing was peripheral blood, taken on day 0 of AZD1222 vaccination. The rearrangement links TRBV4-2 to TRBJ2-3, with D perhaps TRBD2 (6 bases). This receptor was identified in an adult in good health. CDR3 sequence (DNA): TGTGCCAGCAGCCAAGAAACTAGCCCCCGCACAGATACGCAGTATTTT. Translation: CASSQETSPRTDTQYF.